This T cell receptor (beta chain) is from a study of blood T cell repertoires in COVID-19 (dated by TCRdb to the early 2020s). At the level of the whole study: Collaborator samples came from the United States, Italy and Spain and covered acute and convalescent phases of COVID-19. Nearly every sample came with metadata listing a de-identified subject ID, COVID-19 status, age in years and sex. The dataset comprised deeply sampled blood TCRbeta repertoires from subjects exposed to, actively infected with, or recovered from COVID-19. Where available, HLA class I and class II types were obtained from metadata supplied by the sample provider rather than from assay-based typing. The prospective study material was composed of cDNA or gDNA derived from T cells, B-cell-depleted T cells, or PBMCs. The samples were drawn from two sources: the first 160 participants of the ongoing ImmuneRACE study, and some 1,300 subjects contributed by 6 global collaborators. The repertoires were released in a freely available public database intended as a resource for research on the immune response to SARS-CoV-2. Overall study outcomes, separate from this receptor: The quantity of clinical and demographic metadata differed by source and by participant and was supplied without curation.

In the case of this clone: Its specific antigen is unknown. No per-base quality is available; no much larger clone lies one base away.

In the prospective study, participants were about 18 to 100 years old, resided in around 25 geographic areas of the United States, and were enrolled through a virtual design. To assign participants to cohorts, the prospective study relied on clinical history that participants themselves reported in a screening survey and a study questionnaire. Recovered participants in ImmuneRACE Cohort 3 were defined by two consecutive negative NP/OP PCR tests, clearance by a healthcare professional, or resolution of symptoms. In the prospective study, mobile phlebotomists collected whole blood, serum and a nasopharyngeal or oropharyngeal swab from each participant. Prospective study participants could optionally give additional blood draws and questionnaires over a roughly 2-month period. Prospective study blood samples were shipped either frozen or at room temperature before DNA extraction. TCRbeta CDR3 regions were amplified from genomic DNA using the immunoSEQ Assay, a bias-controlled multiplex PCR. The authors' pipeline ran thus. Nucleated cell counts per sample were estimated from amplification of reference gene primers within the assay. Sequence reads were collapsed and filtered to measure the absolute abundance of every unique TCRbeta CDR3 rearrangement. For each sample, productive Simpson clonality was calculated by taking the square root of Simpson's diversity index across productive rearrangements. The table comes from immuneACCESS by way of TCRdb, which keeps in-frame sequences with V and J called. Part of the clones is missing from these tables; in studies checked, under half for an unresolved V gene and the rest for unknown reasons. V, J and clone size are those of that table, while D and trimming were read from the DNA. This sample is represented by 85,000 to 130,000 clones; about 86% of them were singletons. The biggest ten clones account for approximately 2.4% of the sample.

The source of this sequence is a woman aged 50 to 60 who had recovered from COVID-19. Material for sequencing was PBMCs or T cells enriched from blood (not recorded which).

CDR3 region: CASSLESSGGREQFF. The DNA sequence is given as TGTGCCAGCAGTTTAGAATCTAGCGGGGGTCGTGAGCAGTTCTTC. The sequence joins TRBV28 to TRBJ2-1, with 10 central nucleotides matching TRBD2. From the germline V gene, CDR1 is MDHEN and CDR2 is SYDVKM. The CDR3 holds 15 amino acids from the cysteine to the phenylalanine. Solely the CDR3 DNA is kept, with 45 bases framed from the first base. Germline trimming amounts to 2 bases on V and 9 bases on J, with 7 as the count of junction bases outside the gene matches. Beyond the CDR3, the reference TRBV28 and TRBJ2-1 genes provide the residues; the full variable domain reads: DVKVTQSSRYLVKRTGEKVFLECVQDMDHENMFWYRQDPGLGLRLIYFSYDVKMKEKGDIPEGYSVSREKKERFSLILESASTNQTSMYLCASSLESSGGREQFFGPGTRLTVL.